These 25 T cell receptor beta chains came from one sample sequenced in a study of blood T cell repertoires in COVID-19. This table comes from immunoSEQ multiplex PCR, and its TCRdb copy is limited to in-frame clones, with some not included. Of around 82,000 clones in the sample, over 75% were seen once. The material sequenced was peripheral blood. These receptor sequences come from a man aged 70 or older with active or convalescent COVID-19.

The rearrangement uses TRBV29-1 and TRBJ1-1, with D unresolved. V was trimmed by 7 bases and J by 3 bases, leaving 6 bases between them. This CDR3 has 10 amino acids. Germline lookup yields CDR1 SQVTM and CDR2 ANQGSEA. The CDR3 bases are TGCAGCGCCGAGGACACTGAAGCTTTCTTT. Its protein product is CSAEDTEAFF.

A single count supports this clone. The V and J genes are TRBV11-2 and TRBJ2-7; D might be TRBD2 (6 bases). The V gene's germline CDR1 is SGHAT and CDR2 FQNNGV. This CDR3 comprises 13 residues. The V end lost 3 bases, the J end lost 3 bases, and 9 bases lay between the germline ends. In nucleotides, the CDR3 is TGTGCCAGCAGCTTCGGGACTGACTACGAGCAGTACTTC. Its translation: CASSFGTDYEQYF.

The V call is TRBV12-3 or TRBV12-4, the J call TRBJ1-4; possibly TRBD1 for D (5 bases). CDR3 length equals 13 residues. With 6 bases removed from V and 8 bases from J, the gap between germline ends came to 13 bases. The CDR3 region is CASRRGINEKLFF. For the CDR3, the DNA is TGTGCCAGCAGAAGGGGTATCAACGAAAAACTGTTTTTT.

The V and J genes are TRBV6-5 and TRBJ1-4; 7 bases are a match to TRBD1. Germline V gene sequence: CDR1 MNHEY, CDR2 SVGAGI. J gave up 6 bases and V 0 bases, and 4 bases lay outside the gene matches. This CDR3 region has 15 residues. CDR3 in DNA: TGTGCCAGCAGTTACTCTAGGGACAGCCATGAAAAACTGTTTTTT. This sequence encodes CASSYSRDSHEKLFF.

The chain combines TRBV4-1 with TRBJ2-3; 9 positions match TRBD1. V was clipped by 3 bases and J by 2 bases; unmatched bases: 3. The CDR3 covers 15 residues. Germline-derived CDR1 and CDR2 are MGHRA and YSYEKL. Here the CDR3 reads CASSHNRGPTDTQYF. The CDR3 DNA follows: TGCGCCAGCAGCCACAACAGGGGGCCCACAGATACGCAGTATTTT.

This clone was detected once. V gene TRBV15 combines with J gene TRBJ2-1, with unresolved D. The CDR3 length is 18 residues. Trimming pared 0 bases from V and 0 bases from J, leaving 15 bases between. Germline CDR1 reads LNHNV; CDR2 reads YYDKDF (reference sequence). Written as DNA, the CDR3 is TGTGCCACCAGCAGAGATTCTTCGAGGTTCCGCTCCTACAATGAGCAGTTCTTC. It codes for CATSRDSSRFRSYNEQFF.

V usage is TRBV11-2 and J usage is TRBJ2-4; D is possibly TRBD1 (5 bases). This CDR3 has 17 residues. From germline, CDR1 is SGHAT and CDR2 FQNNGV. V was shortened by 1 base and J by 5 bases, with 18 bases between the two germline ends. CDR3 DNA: TGTGCCAGCAGCTTAGCTGGGGCCCGTGGGAACCAAAACATTCAGTACTTC. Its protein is CASSLAGARGNQNIQYF.

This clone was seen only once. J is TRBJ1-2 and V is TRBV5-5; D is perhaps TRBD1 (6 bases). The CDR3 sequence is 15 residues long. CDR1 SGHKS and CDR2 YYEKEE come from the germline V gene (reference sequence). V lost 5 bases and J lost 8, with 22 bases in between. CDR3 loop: CASRPDIQGLEGYTF. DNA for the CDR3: TGTGCCAGCAGGCCGGATATACAGGGCCTGGAGGGCTACACCTTC.

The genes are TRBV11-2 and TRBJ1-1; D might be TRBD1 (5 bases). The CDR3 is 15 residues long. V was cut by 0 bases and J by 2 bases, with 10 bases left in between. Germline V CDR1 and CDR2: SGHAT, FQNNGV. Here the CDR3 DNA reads TGTGCCAGCAGCTTAGATGGCAGGGCTAACACTGAAGCTTTCTTT. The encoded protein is CASSLDGRANTEAFF. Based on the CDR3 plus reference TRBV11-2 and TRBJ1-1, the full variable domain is EAGVAQSPRYKIIEKRQSVAFWCNPISGHATLYWYQQILGQGPKLLIQFQNNGVVDDSQLPKDRFSAERLKGVDSTLKIQPAKLEDSAVYLCASSLDGRANTEAFFGQGTRLTVV.

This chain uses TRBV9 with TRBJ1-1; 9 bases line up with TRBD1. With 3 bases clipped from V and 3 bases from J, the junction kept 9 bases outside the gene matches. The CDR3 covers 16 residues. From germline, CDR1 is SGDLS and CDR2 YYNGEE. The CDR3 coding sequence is TGTGCCAGCAGCGGATCCCCCTGGACAGGGGACACTGAAGCTTTCTTT. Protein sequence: CASSGSPWTGDTEAFF. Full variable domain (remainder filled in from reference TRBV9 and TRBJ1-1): DSGVTQTPKHLITATGQRVTLRCSPRSGDLSVYWYQQSLDQGLQFLIQYYNGEERAKGNILERFSAQQFPDLHSELNLSSLELGDSALYFCASSGSPWTGDTEAFFGQGTRLTVV.

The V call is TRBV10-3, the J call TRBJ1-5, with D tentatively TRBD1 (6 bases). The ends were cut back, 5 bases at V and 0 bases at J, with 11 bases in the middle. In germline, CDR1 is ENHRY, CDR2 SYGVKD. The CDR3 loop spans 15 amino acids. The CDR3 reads CAISPGAISNQPQHF. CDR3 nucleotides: TGTGCCATCAGTCCAGGGGCAATTAGCAATCAGCCCCAGCATTTT.

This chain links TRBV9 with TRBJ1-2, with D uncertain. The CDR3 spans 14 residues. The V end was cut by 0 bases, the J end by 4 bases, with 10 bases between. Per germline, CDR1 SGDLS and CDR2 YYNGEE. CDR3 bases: TGTGCCAGCAGCGTAGGTATGGAGTTCTATGGCTACACCTTC. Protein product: CASSVGMEFYGYTF.

The CDR3 sequence is CASQFTGSYYTF. CDR3 nucleotide sequence: TGTGCCAGCCAATTCACCGGGAGCTATTACACCTTC. V is TRBV7-9 and J is TRBJ1-2, with unresolved D. V lost 8 bases and J lost 11, with 18 bases in between. Germline-derived CDR1 and CDR2 are SEHNR and FQNEAQ (reference sequence). The CDR3 loop spans 12 amino acids.

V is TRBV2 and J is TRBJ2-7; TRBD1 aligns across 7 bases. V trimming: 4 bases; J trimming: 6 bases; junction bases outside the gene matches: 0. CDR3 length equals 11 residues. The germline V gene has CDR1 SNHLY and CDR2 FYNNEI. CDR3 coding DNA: TGTGCCAGCAGTGCAGGGGGCGAGCAGTACTTC. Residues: CASSAGGEQYF. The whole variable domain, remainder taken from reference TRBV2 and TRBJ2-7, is EPEVTQTPSHQVTQMGQEVILRCVPISNHLYFYWYRQILGQKVEFLVSFYNNEISEKSEIFDDQFSVERPDGSNFTLKIRSTKLEDSAMYFCASSAGGEQYFGPGTRLTVT.

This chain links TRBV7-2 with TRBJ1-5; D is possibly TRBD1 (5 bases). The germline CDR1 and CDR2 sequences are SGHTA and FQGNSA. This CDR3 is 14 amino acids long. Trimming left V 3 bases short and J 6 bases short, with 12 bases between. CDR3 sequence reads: CASSFRALGQPQHF. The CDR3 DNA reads TGTGCCAGCAGCTTCAGGGCCCTGGGTCAGCCCCAGCATTTT. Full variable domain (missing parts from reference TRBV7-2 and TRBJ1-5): GAGVSQSPSNKVTEKGKDVELRCDPISGHTALYWYRQSLGQGLEFLIYFQGNSAPDKSGLPSDRFSAERTGGSVSTLTIQRTQQEDSAVYLCASSFRALGQPQHFGDGTRLSIL.

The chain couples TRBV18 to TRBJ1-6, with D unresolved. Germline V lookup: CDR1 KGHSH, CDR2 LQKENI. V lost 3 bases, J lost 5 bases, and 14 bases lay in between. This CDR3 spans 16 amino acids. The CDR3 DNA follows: TGTGCCAGCTCACCGCTAGCCAGGTTCCATAATTCACCCCTCCACTTT. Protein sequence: CASSPLARFHNSPLHF.

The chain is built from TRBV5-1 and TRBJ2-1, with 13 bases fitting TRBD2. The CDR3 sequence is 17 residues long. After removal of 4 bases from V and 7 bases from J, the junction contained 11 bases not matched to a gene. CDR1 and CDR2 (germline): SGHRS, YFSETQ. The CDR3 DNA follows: TGCGCCAGCAGCCTCCCACAACTAGCGGGGGGGTGGAATGAGCAGTTCTTC. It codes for CASSLPQLAGGWNEQFF.

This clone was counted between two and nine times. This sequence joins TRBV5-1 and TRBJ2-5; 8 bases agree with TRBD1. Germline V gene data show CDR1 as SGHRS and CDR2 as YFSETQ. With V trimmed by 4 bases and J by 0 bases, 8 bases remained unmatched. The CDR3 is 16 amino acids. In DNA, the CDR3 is TGCGCCAGCAGCAGAGGGACAGGTGCGGACCAAGAGACCCAGTACTTC. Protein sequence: CASSRGTGADQETQYF.

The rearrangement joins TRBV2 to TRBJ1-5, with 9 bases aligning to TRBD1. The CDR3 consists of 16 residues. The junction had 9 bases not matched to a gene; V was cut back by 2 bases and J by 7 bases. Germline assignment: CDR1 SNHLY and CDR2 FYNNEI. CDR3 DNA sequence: TGTGCCAGCAGTGAAAGGAGGACAGGGGACCGACAGCCCCAGCATTTT. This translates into CASSERRTGDRQPQHF. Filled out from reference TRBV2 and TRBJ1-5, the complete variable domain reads EPEVTQTPSHQVTQMGQEVILRCVPISNHLYFYWYRQILGQKVEFLVSFYNNEISEKSEIFDDQFSVERPDGSNFTLKIRSTKLEDSAMYFCASSERRTGDRQPQHFGDGTRLSIL.

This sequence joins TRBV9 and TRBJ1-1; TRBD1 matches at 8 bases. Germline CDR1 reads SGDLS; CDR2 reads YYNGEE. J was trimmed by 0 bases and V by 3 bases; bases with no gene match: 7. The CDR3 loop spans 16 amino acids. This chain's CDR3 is CASSGRQGPMNTEAFF. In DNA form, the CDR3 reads TGTGCCAGCAGCGGCCGACAGGGGCCCATGAACACTGAAGCTTTCTTT.

Written as DNA, the CDR3 is TGTGCCAGCAGCTTAGCGGGGCGCCGGCAGGAAAAACTGTTTTTT. This gives the protein CASSLAGRRQEKLFF. The chain carries TRBV7-2 and TRBJ1-4; possibly TRBD1 for D (5 bases). Trimming stripped 0 bases from V and 8 bases from J, with 13 bases between. The CDR3 consists of 15 residues. Germline V gives CDR1 SGHTA, CDR2 FQGNSA.

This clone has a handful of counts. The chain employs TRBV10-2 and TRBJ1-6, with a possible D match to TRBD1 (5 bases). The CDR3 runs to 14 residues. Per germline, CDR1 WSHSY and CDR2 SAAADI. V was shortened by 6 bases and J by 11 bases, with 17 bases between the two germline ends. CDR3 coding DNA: TGCGCCAGCAGGGGTACGGGACTGGGAACACCCCTCCACTTT. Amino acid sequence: CASRGTGLGTPLHF.

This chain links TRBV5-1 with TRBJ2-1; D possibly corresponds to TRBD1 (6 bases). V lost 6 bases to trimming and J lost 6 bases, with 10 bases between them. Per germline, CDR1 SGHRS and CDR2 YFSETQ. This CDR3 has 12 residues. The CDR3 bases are TGCGCCAGCAAGGACAGTTTCAATGAGCAGTTCTTC. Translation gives CASKDSFNEQFF. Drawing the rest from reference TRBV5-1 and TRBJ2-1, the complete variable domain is KAGVTQTPRYLIKTRGQQVTLSCSPISGHRSVSWYQQTPGQGLQFLFEYFSETQRNKGNFPGRFSGRQFSNSRSEMNVSTLELGDSALYLCASKDSFNEQFFGPGTRLTVL.

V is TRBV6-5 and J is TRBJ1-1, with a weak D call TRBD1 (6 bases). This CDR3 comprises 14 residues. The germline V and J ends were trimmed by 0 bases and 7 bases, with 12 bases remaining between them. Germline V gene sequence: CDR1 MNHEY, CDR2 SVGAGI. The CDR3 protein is CASSYSKGHREAFF. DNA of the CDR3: TGTGCCAGCAGTTACTCGAAGGGACACCGTGAAGCTTTCTTT.

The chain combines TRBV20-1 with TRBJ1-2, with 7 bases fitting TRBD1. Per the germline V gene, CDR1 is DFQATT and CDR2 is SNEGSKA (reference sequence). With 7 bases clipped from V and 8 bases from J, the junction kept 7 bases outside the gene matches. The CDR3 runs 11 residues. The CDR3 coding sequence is TGCAGTGGCGCGACAGGGAACGGCTACACCTTC. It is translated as CSGATGNGYTF.